This entry lists 7 T cell receptor beta chains sequenced from one sample in a study of cytomegalovirus exposure and HLA in healthy donors. In the PCR, 60 Vbeta and 13 Jbeta primers were used. Repertoires were generated with immunoSEQ multiplex PCR, while TCRdb's copy carries only in-frame clones and drops some. The sample has 170,000 or so clones, around four fifths seen once. Material: PBMCs. These TCRs come from a man in his late teens or twenties in good health and CMV-seronegative.

The chain joins TRBV4-3 to TRBJ2-2; no clear D gene. Looked up from germline, CDR1 is LGHNA and CDR2 is YSLEER. V lost 3 bases, J lost 4 bases, and 6 bases lay in between. There are 13 residues in the CDR3. The CDR3 DNA reads as TGCGCCAGCAGCCAGGAGTTCACCGGGGAGCTGTTTTTT. This encodes CASSQEFTGELFF.

This chain connects TRBV18 to TRBJ2-7; D remains unclear. The CDR3 spans 14 residues. Germline V lookup: CDR1 KGHSH, CDR2 LQKENI. V was pared by 4 bases and J by 6 bases, with 16 bases between. The CDR3 region is CASSQIASNAEQYF. The CDR3 nucleotides read TGTGCCAGCTCACAAATAGCCTCGAATGCCGAGCAGTACTTC.

The rearrangement uses TRBV27 and TRBJ2-7; 8 nucleotides match TRBD1. CDR1 MNHEY and CDR2 SMNVEV come from the germline V gene (reference sequence). V was clipped by 7 bases and J by 4 bases; unmatched bases: 12. This CDR3 is built from 15 residues. CDR3 coding DNA: TGTGCCAGCACCCTAAGGGCAGGGGGCGGGTACGAGCAGTACTTC. Its translation is CASTLRAGGGYEQYF.

The chain joins TRBV28 to TRBJ2-3; 9 nucleotides agree with TRBD2. Germline-derived CDR1 and CDR2 are MDHEN and SYDVKM. V lost 6 bases to trimming and J lost 4 bases; unmatched junction nucleotides: 8. The length of the CDR3 is 15 residues. In nucleotides, the CDR3 is TGTGCCAGCAGACCCCCGGGACTAGCAGCAGATACGCAGTATTTT. Translation: CASRPPGLAADTQYF.

V is TRBV19 and J is TRBJ1-2; D gene unclear. V was cut by 2 bases and J by 8 bases, with 12 bases left in between. Germline CDR1 is LNHDA and CDR2 is SQIVND (reference sequence). CDR3 length: 13 residues. DNA of the CDR3: TGTGCCAGTAGTATAACGGGGAGCGGAGGCTACACCTTC. This codes for CASSITGSGGYTF.

The V call is TRBV2, the J call TRBJ2-2, with D unresolved. V was trimmed by 8 bases and J by 0 bases, leaving 10 bases between them. Germline CDR1 SNHLY, CDR2 FYNNEI. The CDR3 is 14 amino acids. The CDR3 nucleotides read TGTGCCAGCGAGCAGGCAACGAACACCGGGGAGCTGTTTTTT. It translates to CASEQATNTGELFF.

The chain combines TRBV28 with TRBJ1-4; D unclear. Trimming pared 5 bases from V and 2 bases from J, leaving 9 bases between. This CDR3 spans 14 amino acids. Per the germline V gene, CDR1 is MDHEN and CDR2 is SYDVKM. The CDR3 reads CASSRTPTNEKLFF. CDR3 bases: TGTGCCAGCAGTAGGACTCCCACTAATGAAAAACTGTTTTTT.